This T cell receptor (beta chain) was found in a study of blood T cell repertoires in COVID-19. The CDR3 has 15 amino acids. CDR1 and CDR2 (germline): SGHAT, FQNNGV. Trimming took 5 bases from V and 3 from J, leaving 11 bases between them. Data came from immunoSEQ multiplex PCR; TCRdb stores just in-frame clones and leaves some out. The sample lists around 100,000 clones; 70% to 90% were seen once. The sample consisted of peripheral blood. The rearrangement joins TRBV11-2 to TRBJ2-6; unclear D gene. The origin of this receptor is a human donor in a cohort sampled during active COVID-19. The CDR3 DNA reads as TGTGCCAGCAGCCCCGAGTCTTTTGGGGCCAACGTCCTGACTTTC. It codes for CASSPESFGANVLTF.